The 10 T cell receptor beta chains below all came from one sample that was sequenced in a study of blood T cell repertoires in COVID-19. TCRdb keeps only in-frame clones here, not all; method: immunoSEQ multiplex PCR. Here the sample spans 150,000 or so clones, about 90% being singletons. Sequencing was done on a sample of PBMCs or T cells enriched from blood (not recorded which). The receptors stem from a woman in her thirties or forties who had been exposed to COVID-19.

For the CDR3, the DNA is TGTGCCAGCAGCAAAGCGGCTACGATGCGGAGTAATGAAAAACTGTTTTTT. This translates into CASSKAATMRSNEKLFF. The chain is built from TRBV21-1 and TRBJ1-4. TRBV21-1 is labeled a pseudogene. This CDR3 has 17 amino acids.

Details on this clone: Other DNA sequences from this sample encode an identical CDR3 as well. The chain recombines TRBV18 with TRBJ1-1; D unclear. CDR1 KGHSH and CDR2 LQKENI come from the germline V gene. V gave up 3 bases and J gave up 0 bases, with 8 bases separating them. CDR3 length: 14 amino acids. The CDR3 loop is CASSPGRLNTEAFF. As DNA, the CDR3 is TGTGCCAGCTCACCGGGGAGACTGAACACTGAAGCTTTCTTT.

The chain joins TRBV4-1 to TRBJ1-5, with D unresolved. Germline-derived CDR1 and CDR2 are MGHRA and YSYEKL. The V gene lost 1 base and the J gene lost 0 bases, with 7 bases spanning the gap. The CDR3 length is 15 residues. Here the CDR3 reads CASSQGENSNQPQHF. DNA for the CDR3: TGCGCCAGCAGCCAAGGGGAGAATAGCAATCAGCCCCAGCATTTT.

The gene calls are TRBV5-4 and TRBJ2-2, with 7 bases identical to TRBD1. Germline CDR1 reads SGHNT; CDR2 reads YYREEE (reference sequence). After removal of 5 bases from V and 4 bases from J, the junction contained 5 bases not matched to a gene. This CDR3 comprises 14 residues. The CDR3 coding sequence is TGTGCCAGCAGTCCCGGGACAGCCACCGGGGAGCTGTTTTTT. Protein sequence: CASSPGTATGELFF.

The CDR3, as DNA: TGTGCCAGCAGCCCCGGGACTAGCGGGAGATTTACAGATACGCAGTATTTT. It specifies CASSPGTSGRFTDTQYF. This chain connects TRBV7-9 to TRBJ2-3; TRBD2 aligns across 14 bases. Germline V CDR1 and CDR2: SEHNR, FQNEAQ (reference sequence). The CDR3 length is 17 residues. V shed 5 bases, J shed 3 bases, and the junction held 7 bases outside the gene matches.

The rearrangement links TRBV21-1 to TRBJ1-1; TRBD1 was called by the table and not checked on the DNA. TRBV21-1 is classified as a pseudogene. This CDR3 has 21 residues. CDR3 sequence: CASSATPGSGTGRVRSTEAFF. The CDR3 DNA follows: TGTGCCAGCAGCGCTACGCCAGGATCCGGGACAGGGAGAGTGAGGAGCACTGAAGCTTTCTTT.

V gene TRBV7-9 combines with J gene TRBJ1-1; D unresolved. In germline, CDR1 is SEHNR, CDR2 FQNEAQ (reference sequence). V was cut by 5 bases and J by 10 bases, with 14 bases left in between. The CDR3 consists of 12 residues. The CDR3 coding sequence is TGTGCCAGCAGCCTCGGGTCTAGGCGAGCTTTCTTT. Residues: CASSLGSRRAFF.

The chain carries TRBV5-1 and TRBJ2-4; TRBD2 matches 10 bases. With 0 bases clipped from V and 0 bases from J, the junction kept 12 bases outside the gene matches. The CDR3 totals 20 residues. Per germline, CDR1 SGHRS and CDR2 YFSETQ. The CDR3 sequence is CASSLVAGGPLYLAKNIQYF. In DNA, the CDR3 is TGCGCCAGCAGCTTGGTAGCGGGGGGCCCACTCTACTTAGCCAAAAACATTCAGTACTTC.

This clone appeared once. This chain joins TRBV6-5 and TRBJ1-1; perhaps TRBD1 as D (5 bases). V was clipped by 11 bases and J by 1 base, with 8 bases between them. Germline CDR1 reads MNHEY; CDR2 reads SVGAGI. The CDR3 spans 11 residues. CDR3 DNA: TGTGCCTTCGGGGGGAACACTGAAGCTTTCTTT. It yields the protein CAFGGNTEAFF.

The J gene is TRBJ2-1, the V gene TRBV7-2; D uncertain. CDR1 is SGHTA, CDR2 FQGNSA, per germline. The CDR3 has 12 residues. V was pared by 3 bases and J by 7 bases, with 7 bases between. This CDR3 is CASSLSLNEQFF. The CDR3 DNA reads TGTGCCAGCAGCTTGAGTCTGAATGAGCAGTTCTTC.